These 10 T cell receptor beta chains came from one sample sequenced in a study of control samples from healthy donors and cancer patients. TCRdb's table, derived via immunoSEQ multiplex PCR, lists solely in-frame clones and lacks some. The sample lists under 450,000 clones; 75% to 95% were seen once. Sequencing was performed on PBMCs. These receptors were collected from a man between 35 and 55 years old with head and neck cancer.

The chain uses TRBV27 and TRBJ2-3; D perhaps matches TRBD1 (6 bases). Trimming removed 0 bases at V and 5 bases at J, with 18 bases between. This CDR3 has 17 residues. Germline V CDR1 and CDR2: MNHEY, SMNVEV (reference sequence). DNA of the CDR3: TGTGCCAGCAGTTTATCTAATCACCAAAGGGGGAAAGATACGCAGTATTTT. Its protein is CASSLSNHQRGKDTQYF.

The chain combines TRBV11-2 with TRBJ2-1, with D perhaps given as TRBD1 or TRBD2 (5 bases each). Germline V gene lookup returns CDR1 SGHAT and CDR2 FQNNGV. The CDR3 consists of 11 residues. V shed 4 bases and J shed 13 bases, with 11 bases lying between them. CDR3 DNA sequence: TGTGCCAGCAGCTCGGGACCGGACCAGTTCTTC. Protein: CASSSGPDQFF.

With regard to this clone: Other nucleotide sequences in the sample specify the same CDR3. The V gene is TRBV18, the J gene TRBJ1-5; TRBD1 matches at 9 bases. The CDR3 sequence is 13 residues long. The V segment lost 5 bases and the J segment 5 bases; nucleotides outside the gene matches: 1. Germline V CDR1 and CDR2: KGHSH, LQKENI. CDR3 loop: CASSGDRDQPQHF. Here the CDR3 DNA reads TGTGCCAGCTCAGGGGACAGGGATCAGCCCCAGCATTTT.

The V and J genes are TRBV2 and TRBJ2-1; possibly TRBD1 for D (6 bases). The CDR3 contains 13 residues. Germline CDR1 is SNHLY and CDR2 is FYNNEI. The V end was cut by 5 bases, the J end by 7 bases, with 12 bases between. CDR3 region: CASSMDSANEQFF. The CDR3 bases are TGTGCCAGCAGTATGGACAGTGCTAATGAGCAGTTCTTC. The full variable domain, with the rest looked up from reference TRBV2 and TRBJ2-1, is EPEVTQTPSHQVTQMGQEVILRCVPISNHLYFYWYRQILGQKVEFLVSFYNNEISEKSEIFDDQFSVERPDGSNFTLKIRSTKLEDSAMYFCASSMDSANEQFFGPGTRLTVL.

V and J are TRBV29-1 and TRBJ2-2, with D uncertain. The CDR3 length is 13 residues. CDR1 and CDR2 (germline): SQVTM, ANQGSEA. The germline V and J ends were trimmed by 4 bases and 5 bases, with 11 bases remaining between them. CDR3 coding DNA: TGCAGCGTTGGTCCGCTACGTACCGGGGAGCTGTTTTTT. This gives the protein CSVGPLRTGELFF.

This clone was counted only a few times. The chain links TRBV27 to TRBJ1-2; 8 bases agree with TRBD1. After removal of 3 bases from V and 4 bases from J, the junction contained 10 bases not matched to a gene. CDR1 and CDR2 from the germline V gene are MNHEY and SMNVEV (reference sequence). The CDR3 is made up of 16 amino acids. Here the CDR3 reads CASSFLGQGLGYGYTF. CDR3 coding DNA: TGTGCCAGCAGTTTCTTAGGACAGGGCCTTGGCTATGGCTACACCTTC.

The V and J genes are TRBV4-1 and TRBJ2-3, with a tentative D call TRBD2 (5 bases). The V gene lost 4 bases and the J gene lost 6 bases, with 26 bases spanning the gap. Germline assignment: CDR1 MGHRA and CDR2 YSYEKL. This CDR3 is built from 18 residues. In DNA form, the CDR3 reads TGCGCCAGCAGCCCCCTCTCGGCTAGCCCGACAAGCTCGGATACGCAGTATTTT. This translates into CASSPLSASPTSSDTQYF.

The chain carries TRBV29-1 and TRBJ1-2; D is unclear. With 0 bases removed from V and 6 bases from J, the gap between germline ends came to 2 bases. Germline V gives CDR1 SQVTM, CDR2 ANQGSEA. This CDR3 has 10 amino acids. DNA for the CDR3: TGCAGCGTTGAAGAACATGGCTACACCTTC. Protein product: CSVEEHGYTF. Full variable domain (outside the CDR3, taken from reference TRBV29-1 and TRBJ1-2): SAVISQKPSRDICQRGTSLTIQCQVDSQVTMMFWYRQQPGQSLTLIATANQGSEATYESGFVIDKFPISRPNLTFSTLTVSNMSPEDSSIYLCSVEEHGYTFGSGTRLTVV.

This clone was seen once. The chain couples TRBV7-9 to TRBJ2-7; unclear D gene. With 5 bases removed from V and 5 bases from J, the gap between germline ends came to 7 bases. CDR1 SEHNR and CDR2 FQNEAQ come from the germline V gene (reference sequence). The CDR3 covers 11 residues. In nucleotides, the CDR3 is TGTGCCAGCAGCCGGAACAACGAGCAGTACTTC. Encoded protein: CASSRNNEQYF.

The V and J genes are TRBV5-4 and TRBJ2-7, with 7 nucleotides matching TRBD1. Trimming at V came to 3 bases and at J to 5 bases, leaving 11 bases not matched to a gene. Germline-derived CDR1 and CDR2 are SGHNT and YYREEE (reference sequence). The CDR3 is 15 residues long. The CDR3 here is CASSYPQGVIHEQYF. CDR3 bases: TGTGCCAGCAGCTACCCTCAGGGGGTTATCCACGAGCAGTACTTC.